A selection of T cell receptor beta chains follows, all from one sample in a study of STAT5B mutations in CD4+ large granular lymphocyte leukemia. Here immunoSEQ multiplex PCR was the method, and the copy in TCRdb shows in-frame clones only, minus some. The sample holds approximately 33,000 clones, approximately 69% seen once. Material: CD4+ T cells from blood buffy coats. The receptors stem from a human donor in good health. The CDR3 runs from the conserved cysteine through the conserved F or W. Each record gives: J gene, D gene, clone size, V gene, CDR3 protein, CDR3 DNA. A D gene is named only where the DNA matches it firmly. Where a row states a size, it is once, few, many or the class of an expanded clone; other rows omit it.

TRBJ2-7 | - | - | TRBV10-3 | CAIIFPPDF | TGTGCCATCATCTTCCCCCCGGACTTC
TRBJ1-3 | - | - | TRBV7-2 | CASTLGGGSGNTIYF | TGTGCCAGCACCCTAGGAGGGGGCTCTGGAAACACCATATATTTT
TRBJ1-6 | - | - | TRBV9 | CASGRVENSPLHF | TGTGCCAGCGGGCGGGTGGAAAATTCACCCCTCCACTTT
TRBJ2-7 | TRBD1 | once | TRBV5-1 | CASSLGGGQAQYF | TGCGCCAGCAGCTTGGGGGGTGGACAGGCGCAGTACTTC
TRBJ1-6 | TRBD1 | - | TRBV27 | CASSPGTGPPGDSPLHF | TGTGCCAGCAGCCCCGGGACAGGGCCTCCTGGGGATTCACCCCTCCACTTT
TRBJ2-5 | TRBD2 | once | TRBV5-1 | CASSLVPVGGGETQYF | TGCGCCAGCAGCTTGGTTCCGGTCGGGGGGGGAGAGACCCAGTACTTC
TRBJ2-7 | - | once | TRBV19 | CASSMDSKGGYEQYF | TGTGCCAGTAGTATGGACTCGAAGGGAGGCTACGAGCAGTACTTC
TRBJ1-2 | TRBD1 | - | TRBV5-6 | CASSKQGASYGYTF | TGTGCCAGCAGCAAACAGGGGGCTAGCTATGGCTACACCTTC
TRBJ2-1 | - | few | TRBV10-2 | CASSDRGHSNYNEQFF | TGCGCCAGCAGTGACAGGGGTCACTCCAACTACAATGAGCAGTTCTTC
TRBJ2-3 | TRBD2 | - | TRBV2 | CASSRGLGTDTQYF | TGTGCCAGCAGTAGAGGACTAGGCACAGATACGCAGTATTTT
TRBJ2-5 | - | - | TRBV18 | CASSPQRAVQETQYF | TGTGCCAGCTCACCCCAGAGGGCCGTCCAAGAGACCCAGTACTTC
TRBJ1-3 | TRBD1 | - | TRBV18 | CASSPYAGTATNSGNTIYF | TGTGCCAGCTCACCCTATGCCGGGACAGCCACAAACTCTGGAAACACCATATATTTT
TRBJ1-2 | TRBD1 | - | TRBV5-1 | CASSPMGTGGGYTF | TGCGCCAGCAGCCCAATGGGGACAGGCGGTGGCTACACCTTC
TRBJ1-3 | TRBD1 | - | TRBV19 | CASSAPGTGSGNTIYF | TGTGCCAGTAGTGCGCCCGGGACAGGGAGTGGAAACACCATATATTTT
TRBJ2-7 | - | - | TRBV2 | CASSVGGSSSYEQYF | TGTGCCAGCAGTGTGGGGGGCTCTAGCTCCTACGAGCAGTACTTC
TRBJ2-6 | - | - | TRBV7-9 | CASSLSQGTSSGANVLTF | TGTGCCAGCAGCTTATCTCAGGGGACGAGCTCTGGGGCCAACGTCCTGACTTTC
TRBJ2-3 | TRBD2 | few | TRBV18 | CASSLTSADTQYF | TGTGCCAGCTCTCTTACTAGCGCAGATACGCAGTATTTT